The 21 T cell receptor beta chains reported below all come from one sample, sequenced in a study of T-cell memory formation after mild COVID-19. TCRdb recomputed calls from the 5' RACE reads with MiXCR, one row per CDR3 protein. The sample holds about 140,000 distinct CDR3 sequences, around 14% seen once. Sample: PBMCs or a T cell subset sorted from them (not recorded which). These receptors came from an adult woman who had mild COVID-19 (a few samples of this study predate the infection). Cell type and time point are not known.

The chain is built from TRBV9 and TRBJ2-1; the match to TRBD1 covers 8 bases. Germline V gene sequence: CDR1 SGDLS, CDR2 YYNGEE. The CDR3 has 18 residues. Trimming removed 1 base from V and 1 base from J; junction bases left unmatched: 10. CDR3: CASSVTGQGEVSYNEQFF. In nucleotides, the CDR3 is TGTGCCAGCAGCGTAACCGGACAGGGAGAGGTGTCCTACAATGAGCAGTTCTTC.

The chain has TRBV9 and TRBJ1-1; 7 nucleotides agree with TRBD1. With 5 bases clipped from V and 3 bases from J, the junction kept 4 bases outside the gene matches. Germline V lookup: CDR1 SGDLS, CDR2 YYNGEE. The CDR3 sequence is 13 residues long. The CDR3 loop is CASSAGTDTEAFF. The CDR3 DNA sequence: TGTGCCAGCAGTGCCGGGACAGACACTGAAGCTTTCTTT.

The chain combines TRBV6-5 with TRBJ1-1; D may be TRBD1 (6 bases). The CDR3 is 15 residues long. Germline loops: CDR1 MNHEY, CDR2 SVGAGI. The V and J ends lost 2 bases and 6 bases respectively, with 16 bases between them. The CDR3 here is CASSYRGAQDPEAFF. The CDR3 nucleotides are TGTGCCAGCAGTTACCGGGGGGCTCAGGACCCTGAAGCTTTCTTT.

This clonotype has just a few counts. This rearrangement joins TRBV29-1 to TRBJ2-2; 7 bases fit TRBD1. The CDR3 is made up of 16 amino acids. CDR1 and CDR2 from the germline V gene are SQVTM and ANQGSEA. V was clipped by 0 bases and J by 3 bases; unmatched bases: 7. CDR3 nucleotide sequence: TGCAGCGTTGAAGATCCCCGGGACAGCCACACCGGGGAGCTGTTTTTT. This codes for CSVEDPRDSHTGELFF.

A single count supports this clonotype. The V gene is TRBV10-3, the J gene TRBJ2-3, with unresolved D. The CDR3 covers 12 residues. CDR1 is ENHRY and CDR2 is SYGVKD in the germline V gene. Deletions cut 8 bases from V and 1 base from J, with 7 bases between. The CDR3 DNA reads TGTGCCATCCAGGAAGGCACAGATACGCAGTATTTT. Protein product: CAIQEGTDTQYF.

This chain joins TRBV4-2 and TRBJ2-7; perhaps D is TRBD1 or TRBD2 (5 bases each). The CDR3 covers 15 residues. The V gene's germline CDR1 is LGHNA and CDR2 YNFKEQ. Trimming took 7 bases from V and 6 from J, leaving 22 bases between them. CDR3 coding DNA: TGTGCCAGCACCCTCTGGGTTGGTGGTGGGGGCGAGCAGTACTTC. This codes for CASTLWVGGGGEQYF.

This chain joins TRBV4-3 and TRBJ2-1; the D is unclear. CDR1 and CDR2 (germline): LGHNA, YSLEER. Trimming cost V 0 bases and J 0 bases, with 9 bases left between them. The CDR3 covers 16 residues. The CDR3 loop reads CASSQDRASSYNEQFF. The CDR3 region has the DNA TGCGCCAGCAGCCAAGATCGTGCGAGCTCCTACAATGAGCAGTTCTTC.

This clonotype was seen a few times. The CDR3 here is CASSLGTEQYF. CDR3 nucleotide sequence: TGCGCCAGCAGCTTGGGGACCGAGCAGTACTTC. This chain uses TRBV5-1 with TRBJ2-7; D gene unclear. The CDR3 totals 11 residues. Deletions cut 0 bases from V and 6 bases from J, with 4 bases between. Germline loops: CDR1 SGHRS, CDR2 YFSETQ.

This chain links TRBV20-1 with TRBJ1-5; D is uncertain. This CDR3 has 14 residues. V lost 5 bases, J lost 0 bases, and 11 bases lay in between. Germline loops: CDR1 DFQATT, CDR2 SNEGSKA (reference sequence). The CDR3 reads CSAPSQYSNQPQHF. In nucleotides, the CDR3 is TGCAGTGCTCCTTCCCAGTATAGCAATCAGCCCCAGCATTTT.

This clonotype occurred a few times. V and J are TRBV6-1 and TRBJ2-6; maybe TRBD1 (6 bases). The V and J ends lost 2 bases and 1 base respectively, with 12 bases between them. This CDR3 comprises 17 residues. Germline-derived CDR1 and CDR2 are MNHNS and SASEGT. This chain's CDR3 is CASSELARGSGANVLTF. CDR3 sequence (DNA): TGTGCCAGCAGTGAACTGGCCAGGGGTTCTGGGGCCAACGTCCTGACTTTC.

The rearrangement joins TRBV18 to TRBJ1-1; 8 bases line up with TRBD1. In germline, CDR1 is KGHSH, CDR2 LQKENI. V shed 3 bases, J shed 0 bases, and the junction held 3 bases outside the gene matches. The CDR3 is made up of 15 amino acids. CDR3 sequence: CASSPSGGLNTEAFF. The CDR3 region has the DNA TGTGCCAGCTCACCTTCAGGGGGCCTGAACACTGAAGCTTTCTTT.

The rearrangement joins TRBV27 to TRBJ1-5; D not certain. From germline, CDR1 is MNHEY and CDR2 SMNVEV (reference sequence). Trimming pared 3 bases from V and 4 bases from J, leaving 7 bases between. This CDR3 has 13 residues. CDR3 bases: TGTGCCAGCAGTTTTATCGGTAATCAGCCCCAGCATTTT. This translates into CASSFIGNQPQHF.

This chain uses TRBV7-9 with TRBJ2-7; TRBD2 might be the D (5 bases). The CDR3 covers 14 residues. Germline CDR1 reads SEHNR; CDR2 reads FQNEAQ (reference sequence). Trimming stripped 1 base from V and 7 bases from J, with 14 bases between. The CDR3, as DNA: TGTGCCAGCAGCTTAGGGACTGTCCCTCAGGAGCAGTACTTC. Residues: CASSLGTVPQEQYF.

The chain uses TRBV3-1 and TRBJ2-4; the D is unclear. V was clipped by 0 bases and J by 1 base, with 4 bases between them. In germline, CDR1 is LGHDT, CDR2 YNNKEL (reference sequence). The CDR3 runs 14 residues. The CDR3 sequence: CASSQDSAKNIQYF. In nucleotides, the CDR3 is TGTGCCAGCAGCCAAGATTCCGCCAAAAACATTCAGTACTTC.

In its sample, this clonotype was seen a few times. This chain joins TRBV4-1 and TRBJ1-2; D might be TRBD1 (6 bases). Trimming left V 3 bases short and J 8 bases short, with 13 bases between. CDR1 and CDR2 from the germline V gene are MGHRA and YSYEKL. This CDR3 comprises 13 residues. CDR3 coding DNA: TGCGCCAGCAGCCAGATACAGGGAGTCGGCTACACCTTC. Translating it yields CASSQIQGVGYTF.

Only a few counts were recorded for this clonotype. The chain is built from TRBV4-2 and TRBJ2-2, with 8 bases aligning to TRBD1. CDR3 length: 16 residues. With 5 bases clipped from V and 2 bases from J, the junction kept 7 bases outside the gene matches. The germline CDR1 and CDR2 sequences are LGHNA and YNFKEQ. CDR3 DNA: TGTGCCAGCAGCGTTCGGACAGGGCGTAACACCGGGGAGCTGTTTTTT. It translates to CASSVRTGRNTGELFF.

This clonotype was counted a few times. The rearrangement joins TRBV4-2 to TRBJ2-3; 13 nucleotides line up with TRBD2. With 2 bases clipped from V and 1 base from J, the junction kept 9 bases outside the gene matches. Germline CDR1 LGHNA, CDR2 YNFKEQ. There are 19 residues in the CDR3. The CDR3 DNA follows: TGTGCCAGCAGCCAATCCGGACTAGCGGGAGTAAGGGGCACAGATACGCAGTATTTT. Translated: CASSQSGLAGVRGTDTQYF.

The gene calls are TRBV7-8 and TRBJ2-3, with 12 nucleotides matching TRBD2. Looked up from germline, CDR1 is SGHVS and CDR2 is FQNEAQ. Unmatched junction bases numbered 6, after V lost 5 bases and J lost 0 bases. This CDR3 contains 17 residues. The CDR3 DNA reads TGTGCCAGCAGCCCACTAGCGGGAGGTCTCAGCACAGATACGCAGTATTTT. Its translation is CASSPLAGGLSTDTQYF.

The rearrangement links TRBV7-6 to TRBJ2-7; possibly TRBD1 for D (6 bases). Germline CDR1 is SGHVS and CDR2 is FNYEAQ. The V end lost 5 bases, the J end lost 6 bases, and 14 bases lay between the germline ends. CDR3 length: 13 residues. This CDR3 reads CASSLTDSAEQYF. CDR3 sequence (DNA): TGTGCCAGCAGCCTAACGGACAGTGCCGAGCAGTACTTC.

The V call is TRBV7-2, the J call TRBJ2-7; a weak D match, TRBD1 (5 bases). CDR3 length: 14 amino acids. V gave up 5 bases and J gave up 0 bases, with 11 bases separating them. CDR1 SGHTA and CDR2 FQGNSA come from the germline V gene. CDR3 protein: CASSPDSPSYEQYF. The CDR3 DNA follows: TGTGCCAGCAGCCCCGACAGCCCCTCCTACGAGCAGTACTTC.

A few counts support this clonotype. CDR3 amino acids: CASRSGTGGDTEAFF. DNA for the CDR3: TGTGCCAGCAGGTCCGGGACAGGTGGGGACACTGAAGCTTTCTTT. The rearrangement joins TRBV7-9 to TRBJ1-1; 8 bases are shared with TRBD1. This CDR3 is built from 15 residues. Looked up from germline, CDR1 is SEHNR and CDR2 is FQNEAQ (reference sequence). The trim removed 6 bases at V and 3 bases at J, leaving 9 bases unmatched.